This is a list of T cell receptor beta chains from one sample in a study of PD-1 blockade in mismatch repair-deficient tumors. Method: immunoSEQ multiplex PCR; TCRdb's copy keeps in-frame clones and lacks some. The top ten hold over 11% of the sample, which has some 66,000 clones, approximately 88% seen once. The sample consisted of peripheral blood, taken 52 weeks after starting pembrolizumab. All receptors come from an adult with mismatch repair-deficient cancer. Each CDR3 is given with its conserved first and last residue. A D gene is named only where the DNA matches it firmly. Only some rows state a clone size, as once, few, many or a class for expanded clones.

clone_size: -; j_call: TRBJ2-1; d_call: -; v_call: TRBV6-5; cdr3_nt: TGTGCCAGCAGCCAACCCCCTTACAATGAGCAGTTCTTC; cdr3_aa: CASSQPPYNEQFF
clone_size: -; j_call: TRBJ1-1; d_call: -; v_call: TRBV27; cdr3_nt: TGTGCCAGCAGAATATCGGGGCTCACTGAAGCTTTCTTT; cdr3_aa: CASRISGLTEAFF
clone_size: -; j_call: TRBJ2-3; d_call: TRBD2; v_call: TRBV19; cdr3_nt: TGTGCCAGTCTAGCGGGAGCGGGTACGCAGTATTTT; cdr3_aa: CASLAGAGTQYF
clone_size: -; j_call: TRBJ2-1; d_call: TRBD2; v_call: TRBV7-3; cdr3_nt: TGTGCCAGCAGCTTAGTAGGGCGGGGGGCCTACAATGAGCAGTTCTTC; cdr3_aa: CASSLVGRGAYNEQFF
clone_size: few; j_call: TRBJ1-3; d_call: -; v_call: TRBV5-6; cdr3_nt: TGTGCCAGCAGCTTGGTCAGGGGAGGAAACACCATATATTTT; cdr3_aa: CASSLVRGGNTIYF
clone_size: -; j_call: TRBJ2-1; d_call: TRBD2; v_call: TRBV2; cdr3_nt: TGTGCCAGCAGCACACAGACCCCGGGAGGGCCCTACAATGAGCAGTTCTTC; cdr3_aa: CASSTQTPGGPYNEQFF
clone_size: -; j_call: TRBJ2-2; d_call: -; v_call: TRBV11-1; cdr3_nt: TGTGCCAGCAGCCCCGAGAACACCGGGGAGCTGTTTTTT; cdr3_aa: CASSPENTGELFF
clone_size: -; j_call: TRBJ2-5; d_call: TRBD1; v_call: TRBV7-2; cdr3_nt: TGTGCCAGCAGCTTAGCGGGGACAGGGGAAGAGACCCAGTACTTC; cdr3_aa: CASSLAGTGEETQYF
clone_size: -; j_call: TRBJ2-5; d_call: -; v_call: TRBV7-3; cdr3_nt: TGTGCCAGCAGCAGGGACGGGGATGGGGCCCAGTACTTC; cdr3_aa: CASSRDGDGAQYF
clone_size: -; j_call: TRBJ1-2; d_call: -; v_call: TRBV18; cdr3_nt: TGTGCCAGCTCACCAATTGACTCCGGCCTCTATGGCTACACCTTC; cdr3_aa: CASSPIDSGLYGYTF
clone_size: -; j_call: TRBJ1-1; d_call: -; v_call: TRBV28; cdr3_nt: TGTGCCAGCAGCTTGACTATCCCGAACACTGAAGCTTTCTTT; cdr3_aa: CASSLTIPNTEAFF
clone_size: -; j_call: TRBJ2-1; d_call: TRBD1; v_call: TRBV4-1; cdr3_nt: TGCGCCAGCAGCCAAGTTCAGGACAGGGGCTACAATGAGCAGTTCTTC; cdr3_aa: CASSQVQDRGYNEQFF
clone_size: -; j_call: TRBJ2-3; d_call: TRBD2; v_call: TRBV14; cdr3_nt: TGTGCCAGCAGCCAAACGACTAGCGGAGACTCAGATACGCAGTATTTT; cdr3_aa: CASSQTTSGDSDTQYF
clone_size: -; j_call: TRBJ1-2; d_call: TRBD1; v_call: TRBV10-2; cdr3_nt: TGCGCCAGCACCGCGGACAGGGCCAAAGGCTACACCTTC; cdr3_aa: CASTADRAKGYTF
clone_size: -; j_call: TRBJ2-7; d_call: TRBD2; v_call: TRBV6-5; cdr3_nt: TGTGCCAGCAGTTACTCGGGGCTAGCGGGAGCCGAGCAGTACTTC; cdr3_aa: CASSYSGLAGAEQYF
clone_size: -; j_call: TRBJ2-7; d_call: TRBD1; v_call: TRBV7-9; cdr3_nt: TGTGCCAGCAGCGCGGCCGATCTTGGACAGGAGGTCGAGCAGTACTTC; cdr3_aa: CASSAADLGQEVEQYF
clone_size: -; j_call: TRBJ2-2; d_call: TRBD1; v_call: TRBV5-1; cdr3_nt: TGCGCCAGCAGCCAGGACAGGGTCGGGGAGCTGTTTTTT; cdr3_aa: CASSQDRVGELFF
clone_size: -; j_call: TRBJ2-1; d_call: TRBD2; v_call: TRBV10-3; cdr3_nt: TGTGCCACCGAAGTAGGCGGGGGCAATGAGCAGTTCTTC; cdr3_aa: CATEVGGGNEQFF
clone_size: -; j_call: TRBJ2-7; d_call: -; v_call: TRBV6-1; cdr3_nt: TGTGCCAGCAGGAGTAGCGTCTCCTACGAGCAGTACTTC; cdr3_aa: CASRSSVSYEQYF
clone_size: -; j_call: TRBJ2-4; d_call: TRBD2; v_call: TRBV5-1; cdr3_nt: TGCGCCAGCAGCTTGGCCGGTGGCGGGAGTAACATTCAGTACTTC; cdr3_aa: CASSLAGGGSNIQYF
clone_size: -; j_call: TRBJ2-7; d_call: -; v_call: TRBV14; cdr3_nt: TGTGCCAGCAGCCCCCAGGGGGGACTGCCAAAGTCCTACGAGCAGTACTTC; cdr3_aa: CASSPQGGLPKSYEQYF
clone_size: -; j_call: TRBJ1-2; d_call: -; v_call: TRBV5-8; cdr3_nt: TGTGCCAGCAGCTCGCCCAGGGAGGGAGATCTCGATGGCTACACCTTC; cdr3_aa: CASSSPREGDLDGYTF
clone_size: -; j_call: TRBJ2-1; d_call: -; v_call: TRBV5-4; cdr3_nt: TGTGCCAGCAGCTTGGGTGGAGGAGCTGAGCAGTTCTTC; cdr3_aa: CASSLGGGAEQFF
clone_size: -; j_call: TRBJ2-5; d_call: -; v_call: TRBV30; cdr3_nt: TGTGCCTGGAGTCACACAGCGGGTAGGGAGACCCAGTACTTC; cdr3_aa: CAWSHTAGRETQYF
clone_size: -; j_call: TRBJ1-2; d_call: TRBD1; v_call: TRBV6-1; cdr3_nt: TGTGCCAGCCGCGGGGCAGGGGGCAATGGCTACACCTTC; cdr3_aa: CASRGAGGNGYTF
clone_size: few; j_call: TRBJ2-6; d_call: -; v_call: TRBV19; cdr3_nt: TGTGCCAGTAGTATCCTCACCTCTGGGGCCAACGTCCTGACTTTC; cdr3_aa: CASSILTSGANVLTF
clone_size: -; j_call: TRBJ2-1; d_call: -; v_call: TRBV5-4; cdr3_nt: TGTGCCAGCAGCTCAGGGTACAATGAGCAGTTCTTC; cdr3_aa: CASSSGYNEQFF
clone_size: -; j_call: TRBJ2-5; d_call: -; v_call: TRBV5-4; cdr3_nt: TGTGCCAGCAGCCCACAGACCGGCACAGGGCCACAAGAGACCCAGTACTTC; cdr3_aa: CASSPQTGTGPQETQYF